A selection of T cell receptor beta chains follows, all from one sample in a study of PD-1 blockade in classical Hodgkin lymphoma. Repertoires were generated with immunoSEQ multiplex PCR, while TCRdb's copy carries only in-frame clones and drops some. The sample lists about 25,000 clones, about 88% seen once, with more than 5% in the top ten. Sequencing used peripheral blood mononuclear cells (PBMCs), obtained before the fourth cycle of nivolumab. These receptors were collected from a human donor with classical Hodgkin lymphoma. The CDR3 runs from the conserved cysteine through the conserved F or W. D genes are given only for firm matches. A clone size is listed for some rows: how often the clone was seen (once, few, many), or a class if it is expanded.

D gene	clone size	V gene	J gene	CDR3 DNA	CDR3 protein
NA	few	TRBV28	TRBJ2-3	TGTGCCAGCAGTTTCTCGGACACGGCTTTCACAGATACGCAGTATTTT	CASSFSDTAFTDTQYF
TRBD1	NA	TRBV7-8	TRBJ2-5	TGTGCCAGCAGCTTAAGGTGGTACAAGGGACAGTCGGCCACCCCCTCATCAGAGACCCAGTACTTC	CASSLRWYKGQSATPSSETQYF
NA	NA	TRBV11-3	TRBJ1-1	TGTGCCAGCAGCTCTTTTTCTCGGGGGAACACTGAAGCTTTCTTT	CASSSFSRGNTEAFF
NA	NA	TRBV20-1	TRBJ1-2	TGCAGTGCTGGTGTCTATGGCTACACCTTC	CSAGVYGYTF
TRBD1	NA	TRBV2	TRBJ1-2	TGTGCCATAATGGGACAGGGGGTCTATGGCTACACCTTC	CAIMGQGVYGYTF
NA	NA	TRBV4-2	TRBJ2-1	TGTGCCAGCAGCCAAGAGCCAGGGTCCGGGAATGAGCAGTTCTTC	CASSQEPGSGNEQFF
TRBD1	NA	TRBV6-6	TRBJ2-7	TGTGCCAGCCGAGATCCCGGACAGGGGGTATACGAGCAGTACTTC	CASRDPGQGVYEQYF
NA	NA	TRBV29-1	TRBJ2-5	TGCAGCGTTGACCTCTGGGTGCAAGAGACCCAGTACTTC	CSVDLWVQETQYF
NA	NA	TRBV2	TRBJ1-4	TGTGCCAGCAGTGAGACAGCAACTAATGAAAAACTGTTTTTT	CASSETATNEKLFF
TRBD1	NA	TRBV4-3	TRBJ2-2	TGCGCCAGCAGCCAAGAGACAGGGGGCCCCGGGGAGCTGTTTTTT	CASSQETGGPGELFF
NA	NA	TRBV9	TRBJ2-7	TGTGCCAGCAGCTCCGGTCTTGAGCAGTACTTC	CASSSGLEQYF
NA	NA	TRBV15	TRBJ2-1	TGTGCCACCAGCAGAGATGGGACCGAATACAATGAGCAGTTCTTC	CATSRDGTEYNEQFF
NA	few	TRBV27	TRBJ1-5	TGTGCCAGCAGTTTAACAATCTATCAGCCCCAGCATTTT	CASSLTIYQPQHF
TRBD1	once	TRBV15	TRBJ2-7	TGTGCCACCAGCAGGGGACAGGCCCGTACCTACGAGCAGTACTTC	CATSRGQARTYEQYF
NA	NA	TRBV5-6	TRBJ1-2	TGTGCCAGCAGCCCTTCAACAGGGTACGGTGGCTACACCTTC	CASSPSTGYGGYTF